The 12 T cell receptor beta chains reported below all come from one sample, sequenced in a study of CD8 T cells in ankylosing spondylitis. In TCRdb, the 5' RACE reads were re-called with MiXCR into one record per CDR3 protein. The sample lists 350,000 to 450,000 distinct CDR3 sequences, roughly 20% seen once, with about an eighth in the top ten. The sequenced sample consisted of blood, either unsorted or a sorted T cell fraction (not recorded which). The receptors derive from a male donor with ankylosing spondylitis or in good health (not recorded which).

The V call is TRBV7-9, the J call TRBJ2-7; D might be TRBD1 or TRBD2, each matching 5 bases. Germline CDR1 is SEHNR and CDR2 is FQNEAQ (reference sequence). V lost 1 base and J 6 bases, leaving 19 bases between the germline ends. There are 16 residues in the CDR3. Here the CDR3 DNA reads TGTGCCAGCAGCTTAGGAGGGCCAGGGTCCCCCCTCGAGCAGTACTTC. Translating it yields CASSLGGPGSPLEQYF. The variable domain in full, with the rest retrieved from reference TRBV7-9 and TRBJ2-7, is DTGVSQNPRHKITKRGQNVTFRCDPISEHNRLYWYRQTLGQGPEFLTYFQNEAQLEKSRLLSDRFSAERPKGSFSTLEIQRTEQGDSAMYLCASSLGGPGSPLEQYFGPGTRLTVT.

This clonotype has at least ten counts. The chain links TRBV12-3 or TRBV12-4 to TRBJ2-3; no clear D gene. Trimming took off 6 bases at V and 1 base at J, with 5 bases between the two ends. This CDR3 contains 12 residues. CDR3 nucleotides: TGTGCCAGCAGGTGGGGCACAGATACGCAGTATTTT. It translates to CASRWGTDTQYF.

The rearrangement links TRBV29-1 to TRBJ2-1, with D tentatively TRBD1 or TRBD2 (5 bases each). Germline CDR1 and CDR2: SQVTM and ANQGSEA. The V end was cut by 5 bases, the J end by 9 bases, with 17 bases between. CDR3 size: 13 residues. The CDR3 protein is CSVIGASGFEQFF. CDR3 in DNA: TGCAGCGTTATCGGGGCTTCGGGTTTTGAGCAGTTCTTC.

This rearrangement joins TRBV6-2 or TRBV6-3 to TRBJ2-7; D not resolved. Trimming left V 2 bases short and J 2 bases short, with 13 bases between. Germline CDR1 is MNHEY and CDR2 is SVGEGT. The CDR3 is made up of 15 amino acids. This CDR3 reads CASSYGDSETYEQYF. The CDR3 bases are TGTGCCAGCAGTTACGGAGATAGTGAGACCTACGAGCAGTACTTC.

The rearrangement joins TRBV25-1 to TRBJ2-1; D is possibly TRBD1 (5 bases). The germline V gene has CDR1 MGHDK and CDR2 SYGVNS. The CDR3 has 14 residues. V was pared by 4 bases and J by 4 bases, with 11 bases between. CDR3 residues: CASSATDSYNEQFF. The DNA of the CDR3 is TGTGCCAGCAGTGCCACAGACAGTTACAATGAGCAGTTCTTC.

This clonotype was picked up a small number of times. In DNA form, the CDR3 reads TGTGCCAGCAGCCAAGATCCCGCAGAATACAATGAGCAGTTCTTC. Translating gives CASSQDPAEYNEQFF. V is TRBV3-1 and J is TRBJ2-1; D ambiguous. Germline CDR1 and CDR2: LGHDT and YNNKEL (reference sequence). The CDR3 spans 15 residues. V shed 0 bases and J shed 4 bases, with 10 bases lying between them.

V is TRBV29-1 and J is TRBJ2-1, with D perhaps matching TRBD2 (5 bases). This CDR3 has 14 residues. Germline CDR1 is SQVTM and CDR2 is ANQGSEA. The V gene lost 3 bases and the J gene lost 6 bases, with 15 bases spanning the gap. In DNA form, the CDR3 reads TGCAGCGTTGATCGGGGTGCCCCTGGCAATGAGCAGTTCTTC. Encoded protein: CSVDRGAPGNEQFF.

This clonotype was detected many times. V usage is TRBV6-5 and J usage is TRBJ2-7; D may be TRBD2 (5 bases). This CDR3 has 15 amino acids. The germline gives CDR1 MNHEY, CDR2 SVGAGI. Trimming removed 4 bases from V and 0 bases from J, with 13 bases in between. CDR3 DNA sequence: TGTGCCAGCAGTTCCGGACTCCTTAGCTCCTACGAGCAGTACTTC. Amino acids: CASSSGLLSSYEQYF.

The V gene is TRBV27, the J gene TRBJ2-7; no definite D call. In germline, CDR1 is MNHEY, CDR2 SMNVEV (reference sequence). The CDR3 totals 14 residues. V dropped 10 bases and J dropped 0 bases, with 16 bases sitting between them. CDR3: CATKGWVSSYEQYF. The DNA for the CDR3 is TGTGCCACCAAAGGGTGGGTCAGCTCCTACGAGCAGTACTTC.

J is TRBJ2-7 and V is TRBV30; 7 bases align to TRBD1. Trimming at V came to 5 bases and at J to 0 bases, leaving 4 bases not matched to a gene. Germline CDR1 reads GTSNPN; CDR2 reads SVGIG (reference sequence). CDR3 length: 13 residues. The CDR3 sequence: CAWLGQPSYEQYF. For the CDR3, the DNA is TGTGCCTGGTTGGGACAGCCCTCCTACGAGCAGTACTTC. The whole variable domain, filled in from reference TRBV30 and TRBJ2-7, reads SQTIHQWPATLVQPVGSPLSLECTVEGTSNPNLYWYRQAAGRGLQLLFYSVGIGQISSEVPQNLSASRPQDRQFILSSKKLLLSDSGFYLCAWLGQPSYEQYFGPGTRLTVT.

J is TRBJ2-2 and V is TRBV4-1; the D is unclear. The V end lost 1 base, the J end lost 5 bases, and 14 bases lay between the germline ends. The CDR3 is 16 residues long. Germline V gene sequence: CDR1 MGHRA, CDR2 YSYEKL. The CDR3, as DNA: TGCGCCAGCAGCCAAGTGGTCAAGCTGGGGACCGGGGAGCTGTTTTTT. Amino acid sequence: CASSQVVKLGTGELFF.

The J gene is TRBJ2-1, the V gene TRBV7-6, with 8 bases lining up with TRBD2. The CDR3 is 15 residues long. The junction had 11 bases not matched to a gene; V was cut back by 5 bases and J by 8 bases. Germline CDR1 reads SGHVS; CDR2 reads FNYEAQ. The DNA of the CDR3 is TGTGCCAGCAGCCAACCGGGACTAGGGTTCGATGAGCAGTTCTTC. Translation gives CASSQPGLGFDEQFF. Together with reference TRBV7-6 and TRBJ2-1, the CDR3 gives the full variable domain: GAGVSQSPRYKVTKRGQDVALRCDPISGHVSLYWYRQALGQGPEFLTYFNYEAQQDKSGLPNDRFSAERPEGSISTLTIQRTEQRDSAMYRCASSQPGLGFDEQFFGPGTRLTVL.